The 3 T cell receptor beta chains below were found in one sample sequenced in a study of a mutant IDH1 vaccine in newly diagnosed glioma. The time point: week 11, during vaccination. What each vaccine dose contained was 300 ug of mutant IDH1 20-mer peptide, accompanied by topical imiquimod. The table came from immunoSEQ multiplex PCR; TCRdb's copy has only in-frame clones and leaves some out. The sample yields some 130,000 clones, about four fifths seen once. No antigen is known for these receptors. The specimen comprised PBMCs, sampled from a glioma patient whose treatment included an IDH1 peptide vaccine. These receptors were taken from a man aged 40-49 years with glioma.

The V call is TRBV7-2, the J call TRBJ2-7; possible D gene TRBD2, 6 bases. Germline CDR1 reads SGHTA; CDR2 reads FQGNSA. Trimming left V 3 bases short and J 6 bases short, with 15 bases between. The CDR3 sequence is 14 residues long. The CDR3 DNA reads as TGTGCCAGCAGCTTTGGCGGGAACGGAGTCGAGCAGTACTTC. This gives the protein CASSFGGNGVEQYF.

The V gene is TRBV7-6, the J gene TRBJ2-1, with TRBD1 identical over 7 bases. CDR3 size: 15 residues. Germline loops: CDR1 SGHVS, CDR2 FNYEAQ. Germline trimming cut 5 bases from V and 6 bases from J; bases unmatched to any gene: 10. CDR3 region: CASSIRQGAFNEQFF. In nucleotides, the CDR3 is TGTGCCAGCAGCATAAGACAGGGTGCCTTCAATGAGCAGTTCTTC.

This clone was counted a few times. The chain has TRBV2 and TRBJ1-1; D might be TRBD1 (6 bases). Germline-derived CDR1 and CDR2 are SNHLY and FYNNEI. There are 13 residues in the CDR3. V lost 11 bases to trimming and J lost 3 bases, with 16 bases between them. CDR3 sequence (DNA): TGTGCCGGCCAAGGACAGAGGTACACTGAAGCTTTCTTT. It translates to CAGQGQRYTEAFF. Full variable domain (outside the CDR3, taken from reference TRBV2 and TRBJ1-1): EPEVTQTPSHQVTQMGQEVILRCVPISNHLYFYWYRQILGQKVEFLVSFYNNEISEKSEIFDDQFSVERPDGSNFTLKIRSTKLEDSAMYFCAGQGQRYTEAFFGQGTRLTVV.